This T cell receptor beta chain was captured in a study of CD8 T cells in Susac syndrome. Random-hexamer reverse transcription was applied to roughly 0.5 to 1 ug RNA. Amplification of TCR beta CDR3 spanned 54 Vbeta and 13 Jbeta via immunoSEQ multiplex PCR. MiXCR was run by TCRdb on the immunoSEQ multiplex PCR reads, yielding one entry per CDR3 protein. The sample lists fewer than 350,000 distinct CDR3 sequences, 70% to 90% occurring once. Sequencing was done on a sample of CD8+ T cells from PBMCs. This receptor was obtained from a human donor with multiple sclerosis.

The CDR3, as DNA: TGTGCCAGCAGTTCCATAGCGAGCGGGAGAGGCTACAATGAGCAGTTCTTC. Translating it yields CASSSIASGRGYNEQFF. The gene calls are TRBV6-5 and TRBJ2-1, with 8 positions matching TRBD2. This CDR3 spans 17 amino acids. Germline values: CDR1 MNHEY, CDR2 SVGAGI. V shed 4 bases, J shed 3 bases, and the junction held 11 bases outside the gene matches.